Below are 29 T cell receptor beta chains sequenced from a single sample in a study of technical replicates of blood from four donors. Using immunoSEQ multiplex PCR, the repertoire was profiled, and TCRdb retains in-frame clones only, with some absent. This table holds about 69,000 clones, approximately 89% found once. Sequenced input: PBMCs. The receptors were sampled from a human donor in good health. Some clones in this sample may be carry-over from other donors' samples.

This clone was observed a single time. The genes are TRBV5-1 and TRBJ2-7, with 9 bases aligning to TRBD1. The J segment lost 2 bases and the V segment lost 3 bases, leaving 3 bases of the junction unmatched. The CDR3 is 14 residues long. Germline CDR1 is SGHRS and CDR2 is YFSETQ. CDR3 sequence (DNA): TGCGCCAGCAGCTGGGACAGGGTCACCTACGAGCAGTACTTC. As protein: CASSWDRVTYEQYF.

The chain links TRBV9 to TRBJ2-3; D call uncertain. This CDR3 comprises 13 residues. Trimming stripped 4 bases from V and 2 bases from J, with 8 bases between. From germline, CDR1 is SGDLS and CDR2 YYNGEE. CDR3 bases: TGTGCCAGCAGCCCAAGCCCCACAGATACGCAGTATTTT. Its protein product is CASSPSPTDTQYF.

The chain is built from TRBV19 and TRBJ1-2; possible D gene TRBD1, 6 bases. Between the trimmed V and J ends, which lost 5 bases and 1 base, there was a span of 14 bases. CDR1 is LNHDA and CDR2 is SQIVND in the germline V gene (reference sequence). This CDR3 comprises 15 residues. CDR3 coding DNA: TGTGCCAGTAGTTCTGTTGACAGGTATAACTATGGCTACACCTTC. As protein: CASSSVDRYNYGYTF.

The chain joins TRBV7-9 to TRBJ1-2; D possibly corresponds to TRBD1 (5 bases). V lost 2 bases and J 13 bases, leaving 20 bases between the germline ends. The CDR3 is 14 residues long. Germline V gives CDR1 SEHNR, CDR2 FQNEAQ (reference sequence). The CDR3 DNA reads TGTGCCAGCAGCTTATGGGGTGTAGAGCAGGGATTCACCTTC. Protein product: CASSLWGVEQGFTF.

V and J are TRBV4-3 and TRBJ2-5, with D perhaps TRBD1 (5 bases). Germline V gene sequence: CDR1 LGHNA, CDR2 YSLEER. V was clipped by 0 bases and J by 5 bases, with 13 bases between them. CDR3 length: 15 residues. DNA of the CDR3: TGCGCCAGCAGCCAAGATGGTAGGAAGGGGGAGACCCAGTACTTC. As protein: CASSQDGRKGETQYF.

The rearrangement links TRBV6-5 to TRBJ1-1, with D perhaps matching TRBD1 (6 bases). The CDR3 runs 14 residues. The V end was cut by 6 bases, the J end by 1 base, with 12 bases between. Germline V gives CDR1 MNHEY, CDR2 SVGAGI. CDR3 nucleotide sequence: TGTGCCAGCAGAAGGGGACAAGAGAACACTGAAGCTTTCTTT. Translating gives CASRRGQENTEAFF.

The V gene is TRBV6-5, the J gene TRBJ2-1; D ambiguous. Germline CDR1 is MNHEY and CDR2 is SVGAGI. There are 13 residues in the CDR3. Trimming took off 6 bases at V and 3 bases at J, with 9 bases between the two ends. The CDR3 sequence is CASSPGRYNEQFF. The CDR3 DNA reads TGTGCCAGCAGCCCGGGTCGCTACAATGAGCAGTTCTTC.

CDR3 nucleotide sequence: TGCGCCAGCAGCCAAGATGGGTGGCGGAGCTCCTACAATGAGCAGTTCTTC. Its translation is CASSQDGWRSSYNEQFF. J is TRBJ2-1 and V is TRBV4-3; D unclear. V lost 0 bases and J lost 0, with 12 bases in between. The length of the CDR3 is 17 residues. Germline V lookup: CDR1 LGHNA, CDR2 YSLEER.

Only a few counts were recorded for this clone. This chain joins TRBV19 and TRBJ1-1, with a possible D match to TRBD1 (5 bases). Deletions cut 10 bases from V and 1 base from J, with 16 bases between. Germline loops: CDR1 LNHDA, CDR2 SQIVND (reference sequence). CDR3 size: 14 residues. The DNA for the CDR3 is TGTGCCACCAACCGGGCGGACAAGAACACTGAAGCTTTCTTT. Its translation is CATNRADKNTEAFF.

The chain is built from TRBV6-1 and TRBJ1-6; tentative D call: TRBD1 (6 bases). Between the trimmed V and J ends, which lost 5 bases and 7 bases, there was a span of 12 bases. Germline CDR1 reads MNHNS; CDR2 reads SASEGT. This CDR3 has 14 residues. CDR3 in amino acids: CASSLQGRNSPLHF. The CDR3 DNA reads TGTGCCAGCAGTCTACAGGGTCGGAATTCACCCCTCCACTTT.

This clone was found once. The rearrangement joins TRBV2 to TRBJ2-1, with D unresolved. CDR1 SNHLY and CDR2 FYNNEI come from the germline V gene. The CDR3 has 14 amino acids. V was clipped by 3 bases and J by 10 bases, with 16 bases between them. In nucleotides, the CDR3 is TGTGCCAGCAGTGATTGGGCCCATCTATCGGAGCAGTTCTTC. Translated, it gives CASSDWAHLSEQFF.

The CDR3 sequence: CAWRSRGGGNTGELFF. The CDR3 DNA is TGTGCCTGGAGGTCCCGAGGGGGCGGGAACACCGGGGAGCTGTTTTTT. The chain is built from TRBV30 and TRBJ2-2, with 7 nucleotides matching TRBD1. CDR1 and CDR2 (germline): GTSNPN, SVGIG (reference sequence). This CDR3 has 16 amino acids. J was trimmed by 1 base and V by 3 bases; bases with no gene match: 8.

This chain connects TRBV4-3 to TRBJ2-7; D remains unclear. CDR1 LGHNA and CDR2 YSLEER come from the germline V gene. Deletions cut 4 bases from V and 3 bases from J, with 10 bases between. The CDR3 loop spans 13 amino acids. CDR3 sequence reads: CASSPYSNYEQYF. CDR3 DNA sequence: TGCGCCAGCAGCCCGTATAGCAACTACGAGCAGTACTTC.

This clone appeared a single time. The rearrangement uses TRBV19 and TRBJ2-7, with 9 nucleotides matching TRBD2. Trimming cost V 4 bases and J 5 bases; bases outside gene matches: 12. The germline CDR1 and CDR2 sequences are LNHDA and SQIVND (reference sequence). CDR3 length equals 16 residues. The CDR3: CASSTVAAGGSNEQYF. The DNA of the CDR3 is TGTGCCAGTAGTACGGTTGCAGCGGGAGGTTCCAACGAGCAGTACTTC.

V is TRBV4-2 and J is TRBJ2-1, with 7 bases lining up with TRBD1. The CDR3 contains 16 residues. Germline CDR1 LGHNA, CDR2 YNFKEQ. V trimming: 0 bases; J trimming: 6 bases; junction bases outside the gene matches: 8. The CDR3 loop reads CASSQEQRQGFNEQFF. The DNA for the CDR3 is TGTGCCAGCAGCCAAGAACAGAGACAGGGTTTCAATGAGCAGTTCTTC.

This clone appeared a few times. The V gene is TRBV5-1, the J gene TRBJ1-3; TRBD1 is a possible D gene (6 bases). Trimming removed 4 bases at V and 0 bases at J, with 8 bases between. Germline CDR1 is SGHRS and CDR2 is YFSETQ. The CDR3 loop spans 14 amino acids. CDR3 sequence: CASSPQGSGNTIYF. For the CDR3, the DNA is TGCGCCAGCAGCCCACAGGGCTCTGGAAACACCATATATTTT. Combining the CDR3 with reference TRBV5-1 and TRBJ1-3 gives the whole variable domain KAGVTQTPRYLIKTRGQQVTLSCSPISGHRSVSWYQQTPGQGLQFLFEYFSETQRNKGNFPGRFSGRQFSNSRSEMNVSTLELGDSALYLCASSPQGSGNTIYFGEGSWLTVV.

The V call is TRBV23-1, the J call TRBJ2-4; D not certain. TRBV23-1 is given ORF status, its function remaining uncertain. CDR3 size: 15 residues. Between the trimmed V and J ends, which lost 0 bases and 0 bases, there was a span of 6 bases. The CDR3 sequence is CASSQSQAAKNIQYF. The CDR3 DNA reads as TGCGCCAGCAGTCAATCCCAGGCAGCCAAAAACATTCAGTACTTC.

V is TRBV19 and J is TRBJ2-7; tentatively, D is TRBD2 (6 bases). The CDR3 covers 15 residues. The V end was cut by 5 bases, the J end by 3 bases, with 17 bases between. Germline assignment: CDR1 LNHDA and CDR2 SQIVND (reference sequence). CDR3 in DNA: TGTGCCAGTAGTCCCGTACAGATGGACTACTACGAGCAGTACTTC. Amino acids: CASSPVQMDYYEQYF.

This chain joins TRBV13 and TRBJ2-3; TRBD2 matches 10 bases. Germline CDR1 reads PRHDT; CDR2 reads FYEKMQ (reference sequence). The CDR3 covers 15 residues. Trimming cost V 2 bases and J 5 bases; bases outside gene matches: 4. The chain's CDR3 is CASSLRTSGEDTQYF. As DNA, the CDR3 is TGTGCCAGCAGCTTACGGACTAGCGGAGAAGATACGCAGTATTTT.

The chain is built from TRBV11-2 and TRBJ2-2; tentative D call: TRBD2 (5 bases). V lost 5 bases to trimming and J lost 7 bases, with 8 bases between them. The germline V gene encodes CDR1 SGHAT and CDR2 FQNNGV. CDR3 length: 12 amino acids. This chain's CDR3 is CASSPRGGELFF. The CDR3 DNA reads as TGTGCCAGCAGCCCCCGGGGCGGGGAGCTGTTTTTT.

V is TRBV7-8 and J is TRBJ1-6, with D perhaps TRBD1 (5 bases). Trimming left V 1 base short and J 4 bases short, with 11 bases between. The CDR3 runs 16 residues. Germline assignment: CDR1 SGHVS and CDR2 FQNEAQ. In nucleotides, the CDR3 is TGTGCCAGCAGCTTAGGTCTAGGGACTTATAATTCACCCCTCCACTTT. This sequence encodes CASSLGLGTYNSPLHF.

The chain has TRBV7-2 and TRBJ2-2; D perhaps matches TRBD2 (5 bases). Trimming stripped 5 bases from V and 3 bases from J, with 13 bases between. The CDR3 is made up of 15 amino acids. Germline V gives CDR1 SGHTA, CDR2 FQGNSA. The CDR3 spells CASSRSGVDTGELFF. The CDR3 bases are TGTGCCAGCAGCCGGTCCGGGGTGGACACCGGGGAGCTGTTTTTT.

The DNA of the CDR3 is TGCGCCAGCAGTCAAACGCCTAACAGGGGGCTAACTAATGAAAAACTGTTTTTT. It specifies CASSQTPNRGLTNEKLFF. The rearrangement links TRBV4-1 to TRBJ1-4; 9 positions match TRBD1. CDR1 and CDR2 from the germline V gene are MGHRA and YSYEKL. J gave up 1 base and V 6 bases, and 12 bases lay outside the gene matches. CDR3 length: 18 residues.

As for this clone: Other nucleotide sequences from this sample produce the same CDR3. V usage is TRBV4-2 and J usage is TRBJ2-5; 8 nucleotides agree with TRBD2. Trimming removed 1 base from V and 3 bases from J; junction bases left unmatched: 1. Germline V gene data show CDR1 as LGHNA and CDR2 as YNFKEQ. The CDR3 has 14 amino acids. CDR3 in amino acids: CASSQGSGEETQYF. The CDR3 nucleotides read TGTGCCAGCAGCCAAGGTAGCGGGGAAGAGACCCAGTACTTC.

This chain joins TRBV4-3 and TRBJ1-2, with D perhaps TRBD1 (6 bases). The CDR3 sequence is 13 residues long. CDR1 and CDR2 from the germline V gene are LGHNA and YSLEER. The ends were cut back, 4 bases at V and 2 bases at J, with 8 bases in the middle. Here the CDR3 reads CASSRDTNYGYTF. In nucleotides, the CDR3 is TGCGCCAGCAGCCGGGACACAAACTATGGCTACACCTTC.

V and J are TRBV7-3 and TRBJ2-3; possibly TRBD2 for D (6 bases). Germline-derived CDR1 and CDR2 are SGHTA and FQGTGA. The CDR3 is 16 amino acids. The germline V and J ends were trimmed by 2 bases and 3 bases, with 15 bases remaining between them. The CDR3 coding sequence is TGTGCCAGCAGCTTAGGGGCCCATCGGGAGACAGATACGCAGTATTTT. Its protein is CASSLGAHRETDTQYF.

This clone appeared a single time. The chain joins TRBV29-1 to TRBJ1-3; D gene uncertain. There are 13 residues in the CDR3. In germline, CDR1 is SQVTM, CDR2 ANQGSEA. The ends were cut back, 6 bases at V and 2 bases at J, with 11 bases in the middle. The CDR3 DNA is TGCAGCGTACTATGGCCAACTGGAAACACCATATATTTT. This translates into CSVLWPTGNTIYF.

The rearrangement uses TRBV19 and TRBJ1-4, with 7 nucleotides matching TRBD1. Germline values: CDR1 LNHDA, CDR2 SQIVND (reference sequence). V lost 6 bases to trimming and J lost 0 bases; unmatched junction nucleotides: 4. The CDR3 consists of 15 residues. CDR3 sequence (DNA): TGTGCCAGTAGGAACCAGGGGGCAACTAATGAAAAACTGTTTTTT. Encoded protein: CASRNQGATNEKLFF.

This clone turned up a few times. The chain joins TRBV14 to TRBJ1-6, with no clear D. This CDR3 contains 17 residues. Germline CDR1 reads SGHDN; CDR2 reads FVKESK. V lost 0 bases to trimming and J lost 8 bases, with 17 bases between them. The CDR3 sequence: CASSQEGSRGWDSPLHF. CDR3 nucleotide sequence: TGTGCCAGCAGCCAAGAAGGTTCAAGAGGGTGGGATTCACCCCTCCACTTT.